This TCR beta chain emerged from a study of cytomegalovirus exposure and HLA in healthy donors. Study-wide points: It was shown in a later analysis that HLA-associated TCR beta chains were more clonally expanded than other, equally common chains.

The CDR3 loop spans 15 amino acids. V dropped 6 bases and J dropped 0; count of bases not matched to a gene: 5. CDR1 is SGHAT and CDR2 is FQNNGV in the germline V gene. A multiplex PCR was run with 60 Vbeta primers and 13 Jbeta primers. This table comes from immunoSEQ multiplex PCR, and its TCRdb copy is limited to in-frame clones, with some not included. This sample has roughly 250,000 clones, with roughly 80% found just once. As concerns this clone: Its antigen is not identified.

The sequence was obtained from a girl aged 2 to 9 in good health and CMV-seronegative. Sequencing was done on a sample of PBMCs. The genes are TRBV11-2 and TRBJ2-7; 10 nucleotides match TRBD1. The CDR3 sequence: CASSQDRGRSYEQYF. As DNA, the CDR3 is TGTGCCAGCAGTCAAGACAGGGGGCGCTCCTACGAGCAGTACTTC. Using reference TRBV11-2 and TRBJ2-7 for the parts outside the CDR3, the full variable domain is EAGVAQSPRYKIIEKRQSVAFWCNPISGHATLYWYQQILGQGPKLLIQFQNNGVVDDSQLPKDRFSAERLKGVDSTLKIQPAKLEDSAVYLCASSQDRGRSYEQYFGPGTRLTVT.